This TCR beta chain was sequenced during a study of blood T cell repertoires in COVID-19. In the study overall: Samples representing acute and convalescent COVID-19 were sourced from the United States, Italy and Spain. PBMCs, B-cell-depleted T cells, or T cells were the source of the cDNA or gDNA that made up the material.

Per the study methods: Estimation of nucleated cell counts relied on the amplification of reference gene primers. Sequencing used immunoSEQ multiplex PCR; TCRdb keeps in-frame clones, though not all of them. V and J calls and clone size follow that table, whereas D and trimming were derived from the DNA. The sample has about 84,000 clones; over 70% are singletons. With 4 bases removed from V and 3 bases from J, the gap between germline ends came to 12 bases. The CDR3 is 14 amino acids. Source material: peripheral blood. The genes are TRBV23-1 and TRBJ1-2; no firm D call. TRBV23-1 is treated as an ORF (open reading frame) with a function not yet certain. This sequence was found in a man older than 75 with active or convalescent COVID-19. As DNA, the CDR3 is TGCGCCAGCAGTCCGGGTGGCAGCGACTATGGCTACACCTTC. Encoded protein: CASSPGGSDYGYTF.